This entry lists 17 T cell receptor beta chains sequenced from one sample in a study of T cell changes during pregnancy in multiple sclerosis (dated by TCRdb to between 2018 and 2021). Library prep was done by the immunoSEQ multiplex PCR assay. In TCRdb, the immuneACCESS table is reduced to in-frame sequences with V and J assigned. These tables do not hold every clone; where another copy was compared, an unresolved V gene accounts for under half, and the others remain unexplained. The sample table shows 30,000 to 45,000 clones, and about nine tenths are seen once. The ten largest clonotypes hold approximately 0.44% of the sample. The material sequenced was CD4+ T cells from peripheral blood mononuclear cells, taken in the second trimester of pregnancy. The source is a female donor in good health, enrolled as a control in a pregnancy study.

The gene calls are TRBV7-2 and TRBJ1-1; D possibly corresponds to TRBD1 (6 bases). The CDR3 length is 16 residues. The V and J ends lost 7 bases and 1 base respectively, with 19 bases between them. Looked up from germline, CDR1 is SGHTA and CDR2 is FQGNSA. Written as DNA, the CDR3 is TGTGCCAGCACCCTTGTAGGGGGAGAGCCGAACACTGAAGCTTTCTTT. Residues: CASTLVGGEPNTEAFF.

This chain uses TRBV4-1 with TRBJ2-7; maybe TRBD1 (6 bases). CDR3 length: 17 amino acids. Germline CDR1 reads MGHRA; CDR2 reads YSYEKL. The V gene lost 1 base and the J gene lost 0 bases, with 16 bases spanning the gap. As DNA, the CDR3 is TGCGCCAGCAGCCAAGTTTTCCTCCGGGACACCTCCTACGAGCAGTACTTC. Translating it yields CASSQVFLRDTSYEQYF.

The chain couples TRBV28 to TRBJ2-2; D gene unclear. The CDR3 is 13 residues long. The V gene's germline CDR1 is MDHEN and CDR2 SYDVKM. V lost 6 bases and J 3 bases, leaving 8 bases between the germline ends. The CDR3 region has the DNA TGTGCCAGCAGGGCTTTCGACACCGGGGAGCTGTTTTTT. Translated, it gives CASRAFDTGELFF.

The chain joins TRBV19 to TRBJ2-1; possible D gene TRBD2, 7 bases. Per the germline V gene, CDR1 is LNHDA and CDR2 is SQIVND (reference sequence). This CDR3 spans 18 amino acids. V was cut by 4 bases and J by 4 bases, with 23 bases left in between. For the CDR3, the DNA is TGTGCCAGTAGTACCCACCTATTTGAGGGAGGGGGGTACAATGAGCAGTTCTTC. Its translation: CASSTHLFEGGGYNEQFF.

The chain carries TRBV11-2 and TRBJ2-7; D might be TRBD1 (6 bases). The CDR3 loop spans 14 amino acids. Germline V gene data show CDR1 as SGHAT and CDR2 as FQNNGV. Trimming took off 3 bases at V and 3 bases at J, with 12 bases between the two ends. The CDR3 here is CASSFGGPRYEQYF. The CDR3 nucleotides are TGTGCCAGCAGCTTTGGGGGCCCGCGCTACGAGCAGTACTTC.

The rearrangement joins TRBV6-6 to TRBJ1-2; 10 bases align to TRBD1. The junction had 3 bases not matched to a gene; V was cut back by 2 bases and J by 3 bases. The CDR3 is made up of 15 amino acids. The germline CDR1 and CDR2 sequences are MNHNY and SVGAGI (reference sequence). The CDR3 bases are TGTGCCAGCAGTTACCCCGGGACAGGGGACTATGGCTACACCTTC. This translates into CASSYPGTGDYGYTF.

The chain has TRBV10-2 and TRBJ1-6; the D is unclear. There are 15 residues in the CDR3. V was shortened by 6 bases and J by 9 bases, with 18 bases between the two germline ends. The germline V gene has CDR1 WSHSY and CDR2 SAAADI. CDR3 sequence reads: CASRSLQVVGSPLHF. The CDR3 DNA reads TGCGCCAGCAGATCCTTGCAGGTTGTAGGTTCACCCCTCCACTTT.

In this sample, this clone turned up once. The chain recombines TRBV7-9 with TRBJ1-2; D may be TRBD1 (6 bases). The length of the CDR3 is 13 residues. CDR1 and CDR2 from the germline V gene are SEHNR and FQNEAQ (reference sequence). V was pared by 4 bases and J by 6 bases, with 12 bases between. CDR3 in amino acids: CASSSTGRDGYTF. In nucleotides, the CDR3 is TGTGCCAGCAGCTCCACAGGGAGGGATGGCTACACCTTC.

Only one count was recorded for this clone. The chain has TRBV18 and TRBJ1-5; D uncertain. CDR3 length equals 13 residues. Between the trimmed V and J ends, which lost 3 bases and 5 bases, there was a span of 8 bases. The germline V gene has CDR1 KGHSH and CDR2 LQKENI. CDR3 protein: CASSPDRDQPQHF. CDR3 nucleotide sequence: TGTGCCAGCTCACCTGACCGGGATCAGCCCCAGCATTTT. Full variable domain (outside the CDR3, taken from reference TRBV18 and TRBJ1-5): NAGVMQNPRHLVRRRGQEARLRCSPMKGHSHVYWYRQLPEEGLKFMVYLQKENIIDESGMPKERFSAEFPKEGPSILRIQQVVRGDSAAYFCASSPDRDQPQHFGDGTRLSIL.

The chain employs TRBV5-4 and TRBJ1-3, with TRBD1 matching 11 bases. CDR3 size: 16 residues. Germline V gives CDR1 SGHNT, CDR2 YYREEE (reference sequence). V lost 4 bases to trimming and J lost 3 bases; unmatched junction nucleotides: 6. The CDR3: CASSPWDRGNGNTIYF. The CDR3 nucleotides are TGTGCCAGCAGCCCCTGGGACAGGGGGAATGGAAACACCATATATTTT.

The sample holds one count of this clone. V and J are TRBV5-1 and TRBJ1-1; D unresolved. The CDR3 contains 13 residues. CDR1 and CDR2 (germline): SGHRS, YFSETQ. V lost 4 bases, J lost 4 bases, and 11 bases lay in between. CDR3 region: CASSILSGTEAFF. CDR3 DNA: TGCGCCAGCAGCATTCTGTCGGGCACTGAAGCTTTCTTT. Together with reference TRBV5-1 and TRBJ1-1, the CDR3 gives the full variable domain: KAGVTQTPRYLIKTRGQQVTLSCSPISGHRSVSWYQQTPGQGLQFLFEYFSETQRNKGNFPGRFSGRQFSNSRSEMNVSTLELGDSALYLCASSILSGTEAFFGQGTRLTVV.

The V gene is TRBV29-1, the J gene TRBJ1-1; 9 nucleotides align to TRBD1. The trim removed 4 bases at V and 7 bases at J, leaving 7 bases unmatched. Germline V gene lookup returns CDR1 SQVTM and CDR2 ANQGSEA. This CDR3 comprises 13 residues. CDR3 sequence: CSVVRTGELEAFF. The DNA of the CDR3 is TGCAGCGTTGTCCGGACAGGGGAGCTTGAAGCTTTCTTT.

The gene calls are TRBV30 and TRBJ1-2; D may be TRBD1 (5 bases). V was trimmed by 1 base and J by 6 bases, leaving 9 bases between them. There are 12 residues in the CDR3. Looked up from germline, CDR1 is GTSNPN and CDR2 is SVGIG (reference sequence). The CDR3 nucleotides are TGTGCCTGGAGTGGGACATTCGATGGCTACACCTTC. It yields the protein CAWSGTFDGYTF.

The J gene is TRBJ2-1, the V gene TRBV19; TRBD1 agrees at 7 bases. This CDR3 has 16 residues. Germline CDR1 reads LNHDA; CDR2 reads SQIVND (reference sequence). After removal of 1 base from V and 9 bases from J, the junction contained 12 bases not matched to a gene. DNA for the CDR3: TGTGCCAGTAGTATAGCAAGGGGGCGGATAGGTGGTGAGCAGTTCTTC. Protein product: CASSIARGRIGGEQFF.

The gene calls are TRBV10-3 and TRBJ2-1; 7 bases map to TRBD2. CDR1 is ENHRY and CDR2 is SYGVKD in the germline V gene. The CDR3 has 15 amino acids. Unmatched junction bases numbered 6, after V lost 7 bases and J lost 0 bases. The DNA of the CDR3 is TGTGCCATCATGGGGCGGGAGAGCTCCTACAATGAGCAGTTCTTC. It specifies CAIMGRESSYNEQFF.

This chain joins TRBV6-1 and TRBJ1-4; D is perhaps TRBD1 (5 bases). Trimming removed 8 bases from V and 7 bases from J, with 14 bases in between. The CDR3 runs to 13 residues. Germline V gene lookup returns CDR1 MNHNS and CDR2 SASEGT. The CDR3 sequence: CASGGVGTEKLFF. Written as DNA, the CDR3 is TGTGCCAGCGGGGGGGTTGGAACTGAAAAACTGTTTTTT.

This clone was seen more than once but under ten times. This sequence joins TRBV6-5 and TRBJ1-6; 9 positions match TRBD1. CDR1 and CDR2 from the germline V gene are MNHEY and SVGAGI. The CDR3 loop spans 15 amino acids. Trimming cost V 5 bases and J 9 bases; bases outside gene matches: 8. CDR3 DNA sequence: TGTGCCAGCAGTGGACCGGGACAGGGAACTTCACCCCTCCACTTT. Amino acids: CASSGPGQGTSPLHF.